The clone carrying this T cell receptor beta chain has only a few counts. Its antigen is unidentified. The data were obtained in a study of T-cell reconstitution after alpha-beta-depleted transplantation in children. Study results and limitations: There were reportedly several hundred expanded graft clones from which alpha-beta T cells came about two months after transplant. TCRbeta diversity was high at day 60 in some patients (a result of surviving recipient T cells and thymic progenitors). One year after transplant, T-cell counts and diversity came mostly from newly produced T cells.

Unique molecular identifiers were used to barcode this TCRbeta library. TCRdb ran MiXCR on the PCR reads and lists one entry per CDR3 protein. The data show hundreds of thousands of distinct CDR3 sequences, approximately 19% seen once. The CDR3 covers 14 residues. V lost 4 bases, J lost 13 bases, and 17 bases lay in between. In germline, CDR1 is SEHNR, CDR2 FQNEAQ (reference sequence). This sample comprised PBMCs, mostly from graft donor cells, obtained 360 days after TCRalphabeta/CD19-depleted stem cell transplant. This clonotype originated in a male patient aged 2 to 9 who had a stem cell transplant for acute lymphoblastic leukemia, so the T cells may come from the graft donor. This rearrangement joins TRBV7-9 to TRBJ1-6; the D is unclear. In DNA, the CDR3 is TGTGCCAGCAGCTCGAAACAACCGAATCCGCCCCTCCACTTT. Translating gives CASSSKQPNPPLHF.